This T cell receptor (beta chain) came from a study of blood T cell repertoires in COVID-19. V was trimmed by 4 bases and J by 5 bases, leaving 15 bases between them. Germline V gene sequence: CDR1 SGHRS, CDR2 YFSETQ. The CDR3 covers 15 residues. Generated by immunoSEQ multiplex PCR, the TCRdb table keeps only in-frame clones and is missing some. The sample holds roughly 250,000 clones, around 86% seen once. This rearrangement joins TRBV5-1 to TRBJ1-4; D is ambiguous. Specimen: peripheral blood. This receptor was taken from a woman aged 55-69 years with active or convalescent COVID-19. The CDR3 reads CASSTGVPRNEKLFF. CDR3 bases: TGCGCCAGCAGCACGGGAGTCCCGCGCAATGAAAAACTGTTTTTT.